The 26 T cell receptor beta chains below come from one sample, sequenced in a study of blood T cell repertoires in COVID-19. Some clones are missing from TCRdb's copy, which holds only in-frame ones; the method was immunoSEQ multiplex PCR. The sample has 250,000 or so clones, 80% to 90% seen once; the top ten hold about 1.9%. Sequences were obtained from PBMCs or T cells enriched from blood (not recorded which). The receptors shown here come from a woman aged 45-65 years who had recovered from COVID-19.

This clone was picked up a small number of times. This chain links TRBV30 with TRBJ2-1; unclear D gene. V was trimmed by 2 bases and J by 0 bases, leaving 17 bases between them. Germline-derived CDR1 and CDR2 are GTSNPN and SVGIG (reference sequence). The CDR3 contains 17 residues. Here the CDR3 DNA reads TGTGCCTGGAGTAAGTCCAAAAGCCCCCGCTCCTACAATGAGCAGTTCTTC. As protein: CAWSKSKSPRSYNEQFF.

This sequence joins TRBV28 and TRBJ2-7, with 8 bases aligning to TRBD1. The germline gives CDR1 MDHEN, CDR2 SYDVKM. CDR3 length: 15 amino acids. The V segment lost 3 bases and the J segment 6 bases; nucleotides outside the gene matches: 10. The CDR3 loop is CASSFYTGGLGEQYF. DNA of the CDR3: TGTGCCAGCAGTTTCTACACAGGGGGACTCGGCGAGCAGTACTTC.

This clone has just one count. The genes are TRBV18 and TRBJ2-7; no definite D call. In germline, CDR1 is KGHSH, CDR2 LQKENI. Deletions cut 2 bases from V and 3 bases from J, with 14 bases between. The CDR3 has 15 residues. CDR3 amino acids: CASSPEEPANYEQYF. CDR3 nucleotides: TGTGCCAGCTCACCAGAGGAGCCCGCCAACTACGAGCAGTACTTC.

The chain links TRBV7-6 to TRBJ2-1; 7 nucleotides align to TRBD1. J was trimmed by 4 bases and V by 5 bases; bases with no gene match: 5. CDR3 length: 14 residues. Germline assignment: CDR1 SGHVS and CDR2 FNYEAQ. For the CDR3, the DNA is TGTGCCAGCAGCGCTCGGACAGGTTACAATGAGCAGTTCTTC. Translation gives CASSARTGYNEQFF.

V and J are TRBV5-1 and TRBJ1-5; D is perhaps TRBD1 (5 bases). CDR3 length: 14 amino acids. Germline V gene data show CDR1 as SGHRS and CDR2 as YFSETQ. V lost 4 bases and J 6 bases, leaving 14 bases between the germline ends. CDR3 sequence (DNA): TGCGCCAGCAGCCCGCAGGGAATTGGTCAGCCCCAGCATTTT. Translated: CASSPQGIGQPQHF.

This clone was recorded a few times. This chain uses TRBV7-2 with TRBJ1-2; D is uncertain. Germline V CDR1 and CDR2: SGHTA, FQGNSA. V shed 1 base and J shed 7 bases, with 7 bases lying between them. The CDR3 is 12 amino acids. The CDR3 protein is CASSLVTTGYTF. DNA of the CDR3: TGTGCCAGCAGCTTAGTCACTACTGGCTACACCTTC. The complete variable domain, with remaining parts taken from reference TRBV7-2 and TRBJ1-2, reads GAGVSQSPSNKVTEKGKDVELRCDPISGHTALYWYRQSLGQGLEFLIYFQGNSAPDKSGLPSDRFSAERTGGSVSTLTIQRTQQEDSAVYLCASSLVTTGYTFGSGTRLTVV.

This chain links TRBV15 with TRBJ2-2, with TRBD1 identical over 7 bases. The CDR3 length is 14 residues. J was trimmed by 5 bases and V by 1 base; bases with no gene match: 1. CDR1 is LNHNV and CDR2 is YYDKDF in the germline V gene (reference sequence). CDR3 nucleotide sequence: TGTGCCACCAGCAGAGCGACAGGGACCGGGGAGCTGTTTTTT. This encodes CATSRATGTGELFF. The whole variable domain, remainder taken from reference TRBV15 and TRBJ2-2, is DAMVIQNPRYQVTQFGKPVTLSCSQTLNHNVMYWYQQKSSQAPKLLFHYYDKDFNNEADTPDNFQSRRPNTSFCFLDIRSPGLGDTAMYLCATSRATGTGELFFGEGSRLTVL.

The J gene is TRBJ1-3, the V gene TRBV5-1; a possible D gene is TRBD1 (5 bases). Between the trimmed V and J ends, which lost 3 bases and 0 bases, there was a span of 7 bases. The CDR3 is 14 amino acids. Germline V gene data show CDR1 as SGHRS and CDR2 as YFSETQ. As DNA, the CDR3 is TGCGCCAGCAGCTACGACAGCTCTGGAAACACCATATATTTT. Amino acid sequence: CASSYDSSGNTIYF.

This clone was seen once. This chain links TRBV18 with TRBJ1-2; TRBD1 is a possible D gene (5 bases). Germline V gene data show CDR1 as KGHSH and CDR2 as LQKENI. V was cut by 3 bases and J by 7 bases, with 15 bases left in between. This CDR3 is 14 amino acids long. The CDR3 nucleotides are TGTGCCAGCTCACCGAGTCGCAGGGAGGGTGGCTACACCTTC. It is translated as CASSPSRREGGYTF.

The rearrangement joins TRBV29-1 to TRBJ2-7; 11 nucleotides align to TRBD1. CDR1 is SQVTM and CDR2 is ANQGSEA in the germline V gene. The CDR3 has 12 residues. The V and J ends lost 6 bases and 4 bases, in that order; junction bases with no gene match: 2. CDR3 bases: TGCAGCGTAGGGGACAGGGGGTACGAGCAGTACTTC. It codes for CSVGDRGYEQYF.

The rearrangement joins TRBV6-2 or TRBV6-3 to TRBJ1-5; D remains ambiguous. V dropped 8 bases and J dropped 7 bases, with 21 bases sitting between them. CDR3 length: 15 amino acids. Germline assignment: CDR1 MNHEY and CDR2 SVGEGT. The CDR3 loop reads CASGQRSRPGQPQHF. Here the CDR3 DNA reads TGTGCCAGCGGCCAAAGGTCCCGTCCGGGACAGCCCCAGCATTTT.

There are a few counts of this clone. J is TRBJ1-2 and V is TRBV5-6, with 7 positions matching TRBD1. The CDR3 loop spans 16 amino acids. The germline CDR1 and CDR2 sequences are SGHDT and YYEEEE. With 4 bases clipped from V and 2 bases from J, the junction kept 11 bases outside the gene matches. The DNA of the CDR3 is TGTGCCAGCAGCCCATTTTGGGACAGCCTAAACTATGGCTACACCTTC. It codes for CASSPFWDSLNYGYTF. Supplemented by reference TRBV5-6 and TRBJ1-2, the full variable domain reads DAGVTQSPTHLIKTRGQQVTLRCSPKSGHDTVSWYQQALGQGPQFIFQYYEEEERQRGNFPDRFSGHQFPNYSSELNVNALLLGDSALYLCASSPFWDSLNYGYTFGSGTRLTVV.

The rearrangement links TRBV28 to TRBJ1-5; 7 bases agree with TRBD1. V lost 3 bases to trimming and J lost 3 bases; unmatched junction nucleotides: 5. This CDR3 is built from 15 residues. The germline V gene encodes CDR1 MDHEN and CDR2 SYDVKM. The CDR3 DNA reads TGTGCCAGCAGTTTTGCCGGGACAGACAATCAGCCCCAGCATTTT. This encodes CASSFAGTDNQPQHF.

In its sample, this clone was seen once. The junction and the germline gene differ at one end; a read error may be behind it. This chain connects TRBV7-7 to TRBJ2-3, with 8 positions matching TRBD2. In germline, CDR1 is SSHAT, CDR2 FNYEAQ (reference sequence). The CDR3 extends over 15 amino acids. CDR3 DNA sequence: TGTGCTAGCAGCTTAGTCGCGGGGGGCCCGGATACGCAGTATTTT. Translated, it gives CASSLVAGGPDTQYF.

The rearrangement links TRBV19 to TRBJ1-3; 7 bases line up with TRBD1. J was trimmed by 10 bases and V by 2 bases; bases with no gene match: 8. Per the germline V gene, CDR1 is LNHDA and CDR2 is SQIVND (reference sequence). The CDR3 runs to 14 residues. The DNA of the CDR3 is TGTGCCAGTAGTATAACTCCGCGACAGGGAACCATATATTTT. Its protein is CASSITPRQGTIYF. Complete variable domain (other parts from reference TRBV19 and TRBJ1-3): DGGITQSPKYLFRKEGQNVTLSCEQNLNHDAMYWYRQDPGQGLRLIYYSQIVNDFQKGDIAEGYSVSREKKESFPLTVTSAQKNPTAFYLCASSITPRQGTIYFGEGSWLTVV.

The chain recombines TRBV5-1 with TRBJ2-1; TRBD2 matches at 8 bases. The CDR3 contains 13 residues. Unmatched junction bases numbered 4, after V lost 3 bases and J lost 8 bases. Per germline, CDR1 SGHRS and CDR2 YFSETQ. DNA for the CDR3: TGCGCCAGCAGCTCCCGGGGGGGGCATGAGCAGTTCTTC. Its protein is CASSSRGGHEQFF.

The chain uses TRBV11-3 and TRBJ1-1; D ambiguous. Trimming pared 5 bases from V and 3 bases from J, leaving 10 bases between. This CDR3 region has 13 residues. Germline lookup yields CDR1 SGHNT and CDR2 YENEEA. The CDR3 DNA sequence: TGTGCCAGCAGCCAGATGGCCGACACTGAAGCTTTCTTT. This gives the protein CASSQMADTEAFF.

CDR3 sequence (DNA): TGTGCCAGCAGTTTATCAGCAGGGGGATCAAATCAGCCCCAGCATTTT. This encodes CASSLSAGGSNQPQHF. This chain links TRBV27 with TRBJ1-5, with 7 bases identical to TRBD1. The J segment lost 4 bases and the V segment lost 0 bases, leaving 6 bases of the junction unmatched. The CDR3 runs 16 residues. Germline V CDR1 and CDR2: MNHEY, SMNVEV (reference sequence).

The chain recombines TRBV18 with TRBJ2-3; D not certain. Per germline, CDR1 KGHSH and CDR2 LQKENI. V was clipped by 0 bases and J by 6 bases, with 10 bases between them. This CDR3 comprises 14 residues. The DNA for the CDR3 is TGTGCCAGCTCACCACCTGGCCGTCCGGATACGCAGTATTTT. Its translation is CASSPPGRPDTQYF.

CDR3 sequence: CASSRAEGAKNIQYF. Here the CDR3 DNA reads TGTGCCAGCAGCCGGGCAGAGGGCGCCAAAAACATTCAGTACTTC. The rearrangement links TRBV11-3 to TRBJ2-4, with D tentatively TRBD2 (5 bases). V was cut by 5 bases and J by 1 base, with 12 bases left in between. The germline V gene encodes CDR1 SGHNT and CDR2 YENEEA. The CDR3 consists of 15 residues.

The rearrangement joins TRBV5-5 to TRBJ1-6; D is perhaps TRBD1 (6 bases). Germline V CDR1 and CDR2: SGHKS, YYEKEE (reference sequence). Trimming stripped 2 bases from V and 9 bases from J, with 18 bases between. The CDR3 length is 16 residues. The CDR3, as DNA: TGTGCCAGCAGCTTCACAAGGGGGAACCTACCTTCACCCCTCCACTTT. It is translated as CASSFTRGNLPSPLHF.

The V gene is TRBV6-5, the J gene TRBJ2-3; D is unresolved. Germline-derived CDR1 and CDR2 are MNHEY and SVGAGI. Trimming took off 8 bases at V and 0 bases at J, with 12 bases between the two ends. The CDR3 loop spans 14 amino acids. In nucleotides, the CDR3 is TGTGCCAGCCAATACGGTACTAGCACAGATACGCAGTATTTT. Protein product: CASQYGTSTDTQYF.

V usage is TRBV5-1 and J usage is TRBJ1-5; no firm D call. Trimming shortened V by 1 base and J by 1 base, and 9 bases separated the two germline ends. The CDR3 runs to 15 residues. CDR1 SGHRS and CDR2 YFSETQ come from the germline V gene. The CDR3 protein is CASSLMAGSNQPQHF. The CDR3 region has the DNA TGCGCCAGCAGCTTGATGGCAGGAAGCAATCAGCCCCAGCATTTT.

This chain joins TRBV27 and TRBJ1-1; the match to TRBD1 covers 9 bases. Germline V gives CDR1 MNHEY, CDR2 SMNVEV (reference sequence). This CDR3 has 15 residues. Losses at the gene ends were 8 bases for V and 1 base for J; bases not matched to a gene: 8. The CDR3 is CASRPGTGWNTEAFF. CDR3 nucleotide sequence: TGTGCCAGCCGTCCCGGGACAGGGTGGAACACTGAAGCTTTCTTT.

CDR3 sequence: CASSLDSEYEQYF. Written as DNA, the CDR3 is TGTGCCAGCAGTTTGGACAGCGAGTACGAGCAGTACTTC. This chain uses TRBV28 with TRBJ2-7; D perhaps matches TRBD1 (6 bases). The length of the CDR3 is 13 residues. CDR1 and CDR2 (germline): MDHEN, SYDVKM. The ends were cut back, 3 bases at V and 4 bases at J, with 10 bases in the middle. Drawing the rest from reference TRBV28 and TRBJ2-7, the complete variable domain is DVKVTQSSRYLVKRTGEKVFLECVQDMDHENMFWYRQDPGLGLRLIYFSYDVKMKEKGDIPEGYSVSREKKERFSLILESASTNQTSMYLCASSLDSEYEQYFGPGTRLTVT.

The rearrangement uses TRBV11-1 and TRBJ1-5, with 7 bases matching TRBD1. CDR3 length: 14 amino acids. V gave up 5 bases and J gave up 6 bases; unmatched junction bases: 7. Germline values: CDR1 SGHAT, CDR2 FQDESV (reference sequence). For the CDR3, the DNA is TGTGCCAGCAGCAAAACAGGGGCGGGTCAGCCCCAGCATTTT. This encodes CASSKTGAGQPQHF.